This TCR beta chain was recovered during a study of blood T cell repertoires in COVID-19. Study as a whole: Samples taken during acute and convalescent COVID-19 were collected in the United States, Italy and Spain. Sample material is recorded as cDNA or gDNA derived from T cells, B-cell-depleted T cells, or PBMCs.

CDR1 is SGHTA, CDR2 FQGNSA, per germline. The CDR3 is 14 amino acids. Trimming at V came to 4 bases and at J to 4 bases, leaving 3 bases not matched to a gene. Original handling: Amplifying reference gene primers gave estimates of nucleated cell counts. TCRdb keeps only in-frame clones here, not all; method: immunoSEQ multiplex PCR. V and J calls and clone size are copied from that table; D and trimming were computed from the DNA. The repertoire has 200,000 to 250,000 clones, around nine tenths of them found once; the top ten carry roughly 12%. The sequenced sample consisted of peripheral blood. The source of this sequence is a woman under 30 who had recovered from COVID-19. The J gene is TRBJ1-2, the V gene TRBV7-2; 10 nucleotides match TRBD1. CDR3 sequence reads: CASSSRTGGYGYTF. DNA for the CDR3: TGTGCCAGCAGCTCGCGGACAGGGGGCTATGGCTACACCTTC.